This record looks at one TCR beta chain sequence and its context. The antigen is unknown. This specimen belongs to a study of identical twins. Unique molecular identifiers were present on the cDNA, and a universal primer site came from template switching. MiXCR, run by TCRdb on the 5' RACE reads, gives a single entry per CDR3 protein. The profile covers under 250,000 distinct CDR3 sequences, with approximately 6.8% appearing a single time and around 5% taken by the ten largest. Trimming took 6 bases from V and 5 from J; bases not matched to a gene: 3. This CDR3 comprises 12 residues. CDR1 and CDR2 from the germline V gene are MGHRA and YSYEKL. Regarding the study as a whole: The more abundant beta clonotypes in cord blood had fewer insertions, and memory repertoires did not show this.

The sample was also reused in another study, on yellow fever vaccine responses in identical twins.

V usage is TRBV4-1 and J usage is TRBJ2-5; 7 nucleotides align to TRBD1. The TCR sequence derives from a woman under 30 in good health. The material sequenced was CD8+ T cells sorted from blood. The CDR3 nucleotides are TGCGCCAGCAGGGGACAGCGGGAGACCCAGTACTTC. It is translated as CASRGQRETQYF.